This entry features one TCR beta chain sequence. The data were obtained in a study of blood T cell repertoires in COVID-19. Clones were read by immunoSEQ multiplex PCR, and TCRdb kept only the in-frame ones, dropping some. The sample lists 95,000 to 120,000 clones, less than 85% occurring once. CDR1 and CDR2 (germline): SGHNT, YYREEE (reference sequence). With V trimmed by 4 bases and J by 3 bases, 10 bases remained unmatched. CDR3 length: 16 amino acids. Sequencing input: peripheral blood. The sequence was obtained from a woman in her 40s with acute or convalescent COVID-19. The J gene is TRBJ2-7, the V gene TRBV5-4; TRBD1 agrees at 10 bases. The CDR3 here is CASSNRTGGNFYEQYF. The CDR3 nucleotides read TGTGCCAGCAGCAACCGGACAGGGGGGAACTTCTACGAGCAGTACTTC.